This TCR beta chain was captured in a study of T-cell reconstitution after alpha-beta-depleted transplantation in children. Findings of the study overall: The origin of alpha-beta T cells about two months after transplant was reportedly several hundred expanded graft clones. A year post-transplant, T-cell counts and diversity derived mostly from newly produced T cells.

On this clonotype itself: Its antigen is currently unknown.

The length of the CDR3 is 13 residues. The germline CDR1 and CDR2 sequences are MGHRA and YSYEKL. With 4 bases removed from V and 3 bases from J, the gap between germline ends came to 10 bases. Using unique molecular identifiers, the investigators prepared the TCRbeta library. TCRdb reprocessed the PCR reads with MiXCR, giving one entry per CDR3 protein. The sample holds nearly 350,000 distinct CDR3 sequences; 15% to 20% are singletons and the top ten take just over 40%. This rearrangement joins TRBV4-1 to TRBJ2-7, with D uncertain. Sequenced material: PBMCs, mostly from graft donor cells, taken 360 days after TCRalphabeta/CD19-depleted stem cell transplant. This sequence was found in a male patient between 2 and 15 years old who had a stem cell transplant for acute lymphoblastic leukemia, so the T cells may come from the graft donor. The CDR3 coding sequence is TGCGCCAGCAGCCGCGGAGTGGGCTACGAGCAGTACTTC. The encoded protein is CASSRGVGYEQYF.